This TCR beta chain was recovered during a study of identical twins. Between the trimmed V and J ends, which lost 2 bases and 0 bases, there was a span of 13 bases. CDR3 length: 16 residues. The germline CDR1 and CDR2 sequences are MGHDK and SYGVNS. Via MiXCR, TCRdb re-called the 5' RACE reads, giving one row per CDR3 protein. The sample contains approximately 470,000 distinct CDR3 sequences, 13% to 15% of which appear only once. A few counts support this clonotype. These data also featured in a second study, about yellow fever vaccine responses in identical twins.

This clonotype was obtained from a woman aged 18-29 years in good health. The chain employs TRBV25-1 and TRBJ1-1, with D hard to call. Material for sequencing was CD4+ T cells sorted from blood. Here the CDR3 DNA reads TGTGCCAGCAGTGAAGGAACGGGCCCAATGAACACTGAAGCTTTCTTT. Translating it yields CASSEGTGPMNTEAFF.